This T cell receptor (beta chain) was profiled in a study of blood T cell repertoires in COVID-19. Overall study: Material from acute and convalescent COVID-19 was sourced from the United States, Italy and Spain. The cDNA or gDNA used as material had been derived from T cells, B-cell-depleted T cells, or PBMCs.

The CDR3 totals 15 residues. CDR1 is MNHEY, CDR2 SMNVEV, per germline (reference sequence). V shed 6 bases and J 4 bases; nucleotides not matched to a gene: 6. Original processing methods: By means of reference gene primer amplification, nucleated cell counts were estimated. Some clones are missing from TCRdb's copy, which holds only in-frame ones; the method was immunoSEQ multiplex PCR. For V, J and clone size, that table is used; D and trimming come from the DNA. In the table there are 200,000 to 300,000 clones, roughly 90% of which are singletons. The TCR was taken from a man aged 30 to 45 with active or convalescent COVID-19. The J gene is TRBJ1-3, the V gene TRBV27, with TRBD1 identical over 10 bases. The specimen sequenced was peripheral blood. CDR3 residues: CASSRQGAVGNTIYF. DNA for the CDR3: TGTGCCAGCAGCCGACAGGGGGCGGTGGGAAACACCATATATTTT.